Listed here is a single T cell receptor beta chain. The data stem from a study of OX40 agonist ivuxolimab in advanced cancers. Only in-frame clones appear in the TCRdb table, and some are missing; sequencing was by immunoSEQ multiplex PCR. The repertoire consists of tens of thousands of clones, with around 87% occurring once and the leading ten covering around an eighth. Looked up from germline, CDR1 is MNHEY and CDR2 is SMNVEV (reference sequence). Trimming left V 5 bases short and J 4 bases short, with 17 bases between. The CDR3 totals 16 residues. This receptor was taken from an adult with an advanced solid tumor such as melanoma, head and neck, liver or kidney cancer. The chain recombines TRBV27 with TRBJ2-2; a weak D match, TRBD2 (5 bases). The material was CD4+ or CD8+ T cells sorted from blood, obtained in a trial of the OX40 agonist ivuxolimab. CDR3 DNA: TGTGCCAGCAGTCCCCCAGGAGGTACGGTCACCGGGGAGCTGTTTTTT. Its protein product is CASSPPGGTVTGELFF.